This TCR beta chain was identified during a study of shared clonotypes between healthy human individuals. Only in-frame clones appear in the TCRdb table, and some are missing; sequencing was by immunoSEQ multiplex PCR. Seen here are over a million clones, roughly 74% observed once, and the top ten hold approximately 0.5%. Sequenced material: memory CD4+ T cells from PBMCs. Subset given: CD45RA-negative fraction. The TCR sequence derives from a man aged 18-30 years in good health. Some clones in this sample may be carry-over from other donors' samples.

In DNA form, the CDR3 reads TGTGCCAGCAGTGAAATCGCAGTCGGGCGGGGCGGCGATGAGCAGTTCTTC. Protein: CASSEIAVGRGGDEQFF. The gene calls are TRBV6-1 and TRBJ2-1; a possible D gene is TRBD2 (6 bases). The CDR3 is 17 residues long. Looked up from germline, CDR1 is MNHNS and CDR2 is SASEGT. V was cut by 2 bases and J by 8 bases, with 22 bases left in between.